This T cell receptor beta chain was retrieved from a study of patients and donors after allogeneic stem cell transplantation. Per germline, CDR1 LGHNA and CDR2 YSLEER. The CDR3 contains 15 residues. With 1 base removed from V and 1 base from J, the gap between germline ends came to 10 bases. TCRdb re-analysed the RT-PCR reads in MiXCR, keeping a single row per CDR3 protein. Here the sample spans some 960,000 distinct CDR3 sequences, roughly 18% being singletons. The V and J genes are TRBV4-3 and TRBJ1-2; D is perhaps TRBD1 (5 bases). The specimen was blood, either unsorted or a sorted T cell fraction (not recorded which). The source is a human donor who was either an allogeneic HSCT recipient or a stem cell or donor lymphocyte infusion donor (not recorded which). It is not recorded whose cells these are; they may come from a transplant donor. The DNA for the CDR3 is TGCGCCAGCAGCCAAGGGGGACGGATTAACTATGGCTACACCTTC. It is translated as CASSQGGRINYGYTF.